This entry describes one TCR beta chain. Its antigen is undetermined. Isolated RNA was reverse transcribed in full, so expressed TCRB transcripts were sequenced. The repertoire was sequenced with immunoSEQ multiplex PCR; TCRdb's copy has only in-frame clones and lacks some. The sample has over 150,000 clones; about 9.4% are singletons. The sample belongs to a study of beta chain features in type 1 diabetes. Study at large: Patients looked much like healthy donors when it came to age, gender and cell yields. Broader study findings: An over-representation of cells with high TCR expression could result from cDNA sequencing. Significant though moderate, a shortening of TCRB CDR3s appeared in all four CD4+ subsets of Type 1 diabetes patients. Patients with type 1 diabetes carried fewer insertions and had more deletions at their VDJ junctions. PCR might favor shorter templates, but any such skew would affect patients and controls equally.

Germline V gives CDR1 SGHAT, CDR2 FQNNGV. This CDR3 spans 16 amino acids. V was cut by 5 bases and J by 4 bases, with 21 bases left in between. The sequence derives from a young man with type 1 diabetes. Sample: central memory CD4+ T cells from blood. The chain has TRBV11-2 and TRBJ2-7; possible D gene TRBD1, 5 bases. The CDR3 region has the DNA TGTGCCAGCAGCCCAACAGGCCGACGGACCGTTTACGAGCAGTACTTC. It codes for CASSPTGRRTVYEQYF.